A selection of T cell receptor beta chains follows, all from one sample in a study of T cell responses to AZD1222 COVID-19 vaccine. Clones were read by immunoSEQ multiplex PCR, and TCRdb kept only the in-frame ones, dropping some. The sample carries roughly 67,000 clones, 88% recorded once. The material was peripheral blood, obtained on day 0 of AZD1222 vaccination. All receptors come from an adult in good health. Both conserved end residues are part of each CDR3. The D gene is left open where the match is weak. Size is omitted from some rows. Given values are once, few, many or a class for expanded clones.

j_gene | abundance | v_gene | d_gene | CDR3aa | CDR3nt
TRBJ1-1 | few | TRBV11-2 | NA | CASSLQVGTEAFF | TGTGCCAGCAGCTTACAGGTAGGAACTGAAGCTTTCTTT
TRBJ2-7 | NA | TRBV2 | NA | CASSAGHRYEQYF | TGTGCCAGCAGTGCAGGTCACCGCTACGAGCAGTACTTC
TRBJ1-6 | few | TRBV10-1 | TRBD1 | CASSTSGTGGSPLHF | TGCGCCAGCAGTACATCCGGGACAGGGGGTTCACCCCTCCACTTT
TRBJ2-3 | few | TRBV28 | TRBD2 | CASTPAGDGDFTDTQYF | TGTGCCAGCACCCCAGCGGGGGACGGGGACTTCACAGATACGCAGTATTTT
TRBJ1-2 | NA | TRBV28 | TRBD1 | CASIPTGGNYGYTF | TGTGCCAGCATCCCGACAGGGGGGAACTATGGCTACACCTTC
TRBJ2-3 | NA | TRBV27 | TRBD1 | CASSRGTASTDTQYF | TGTGCCAGCAGCCGTGGGACAGCCTCCACAGATACGCAGTATTTT
TRBJ1-1 | NA | TRBV29-1 | NA | CSVESAENTEAFF | TGCAGCGTTGAATCTGCAGAGAACACTGAAGCTTTCTTT
TRBJ2-3 | NA | TRBV7-2 | TRBD1 | CASRPGTGSTDTQYF | TGTGCCAGCAGGCCCGGGACAGGAAGCACAGATACGCAGTATTTT
TRBJ1-6 | NA | TRBV6-2/TRBV6-3 | NA | CASSISGSPLHF | TGTGCCAGCAGTATAAGCGGTTCACCCCTCCACTTT
TRBJ2-2 | few | TRBV19 | TRBD2 | CASRLPGLAGLGELFF | TGTGCCAGTAGGCTACCGGGACTAGCGGGACTCGGGGAGCTGTTTTTT
TRBJ2-7 | NA | TRBV28 | TRBD1 | CASKTGGVSEQYF | TGTGCCAGCAAGACAGGGGGCGTGTCCGAGCAGTACTTC
TRBJ2-1 | once | TRBV6-5 | NA | CASSFQGIGYNEQFF | TGTGCCAGCAGTTTCCAGGGAATCGGCTACAATGAGCAGTTCTTC
TRBJ2-7 | NA | TRBV5-1 | TRBD2 | CASGEGYEQYF | TGCGCCAGCGGGGAGGGGTACGAGCAGTACTTC
TRBJ1-1 | NA | TRBV5-1 | NA | CASSLDGLKMNTEAFF | TGCGCCAGCAGCTTGGATGGCCTCAAAATGAACACTGAAGCTTTCTTT
TRBJ1-3 | once | TRBV6-6 | NA | CASSQRDTIHF | TGTGCCAGCAGCCAACGGGACACCATCCATTTT
TRBJ1-3 | NA | TRBV4-1 | NA | CASSQAFRVGNTIYF | TGCGCCAGCAGCCAAGCGTTCAGGGTCGGAAACACCATATATTTT
TRBJ2-7 | NA | TRBV5-1 | TRBD2 | CASSLRAGDYEQYF | TGCGCCAGCAGCTTAAGGGCGGGAGACTACGAGCAGTACTTC
TRBJ1-5 | NA | TRBV5-5 | NA | CASSPTSYSNQPQHF | TGTGCCAGCAGCCCGACGAGCTATAGCAATCAGCCCCAGCATTTT
TRBJ2-3 | NA | TRBV7-3 | TRBD2 | CASSSSYAGGTDTQYF | TGTGCCAGCAGCTCCTCCTACGCGGGGGGCACAGATACGCAGTATTTT
TRBJ1-1 | NA | TRBV11-1 | NA | CASSPFGLNTEAFF | TGTGCCAGCAGCCCGTTCGGTTTGAACACTGAAGCTTTCTTT
TRBJ1-6 | NA | TRBV4-2 | NA | CASSSRLDNSPLHF | TGTGCCAGCAGCTCCCGACTGGATAATTCACCCCTCCACTTT
TRBJ2-7 | NA | TRBV19 | NA | CASSIQFGGWTDEQYF | TGTGCCAGTAGTATCCAGTTCGGCGGCTGGACCGACGAGCAGTACTTC
TRBJ2-7 | NA | TRBV27 | TRBD2 | CASSLSSGRSGEQYF | TGTGCCAGCAGTTTATCGAGCGGGAGGTCCGGTGAGCAGTACTTC
TRBJ1-2 | NA | TRBV11-3 | NA | CASSLAISWSDNYYGYTF | TGTGCCAGCAGCTTAGCTATATCCTGGTCAGATAACTACTATGGCTACACCTTC
TRBJ1-1 | few | TRBV5-1 | NA | CASSFTGYMNTEAFF | TGCGCCAGCAGCTTCACAGGGTATATGAACACTGAAGCTTTCTTT
TRBJ1-5 | NA | TRBV7-2 | TRBD1 | CASSPRQGVNQPQHF | TGTGCCAGCAGCCCCCGACAGGGTGTTAATCAGCCCCAGCATTTT
TRBJ2-7 | once | TRBV3-1/TRBV3-2 | NA | CASSQVDGEEQYF | TGTGCCAGCAGCCAAGTCGACGGAGAGGAGCAGTACTTC
TRBJ2-2 | NA | TRBV24-1 | TRBD1 | CATSDATGGVLIIGELFF | TGTGCCACCAGTGACGCGACAGGGGGCGTACTGATCATTGGGGAGCTGTTTTTT
TRBJ2-7 | NA | TRBV28 | NA | CASSLDKTGEGYEQYF | TGTGCCAGCAGCCTGGATAAGACAGGGGAGGGCTACGAGCAGTACTTC
TRBJ1-5 | NA | TRBV14 | NA | CASSITGQPQHF | TGTGCCAGCAGCATAACAGGACAGCCCCAGCATTTT
TRBJ2-7 | few | TRBV7-2 | TRBD2 | CASSRGVSSAYEQYF | TGTGCCAGCTCCCGGGGGGTCAGCTCTGCCTACGAGCAGTACTTC
TRBJ1-1 | NA | TRBV5-6 | TRBD1 | CASSRQGGTEAFF | TGTGCCAGCAGTCGACAGGGAGGGACTGAAGCTTTCTTT
TRBJ2-5 | NA | TRBV7-9 | NA | CASSLAGHQTRETQYF | TGTGCCAGCAGCTTAGCGGGACACCAGACCAGAGAGACCCAGTACTTC
TRBJ1-1 | NA | TRBV7-6 | NA | CASSFAGLGGDTEAFF | TGTGCCAGCAGCTTTGCCGGTTTGGGGGGAGACACTGAAGCTTTCTTT
TRBJ2-2 | NA | TRBV3-1/TRBV3-2 | NA | CASSQAGLGQGSGELFF | TGTGCCAGCAGCCAAGCTGGGCTTGGGCAGGGGTCCGGGGAGCTGTTTTTT
TRBJ2-7 | NA | TRBV7-9 | NA | CASSLFRGSSYEQYF | TGTGCCAGCAGCTTATTTAGGGGGAGCTCCTACGAGCAGTACTTC
TRBJ2-7 | NA | TRBV2 | TRBD1 | CASSRTGHYEQYF | TGTGCCAGCAGTAGGACAGGGCACTACGAGCAGTACTTC
TRBJ2-7 | NA | TRBV5-4 | TRBD1 | CASSLAGTGGLGQYF | TGTGCCAGCAGCTTGGCCGGGACAGGGGGTTTGGGGCAGTACTTC
TRBJ1-3 | NA | TRBV10-3 | NA | CAISDLDRSGNTIYF | TGTGCCATCAGTGACCTAGATCGCTCTGGAAACACCATATATTTT
TRBJ2-7 | NA | TRBV11-3 | TRBD2 | CASSSRTSGAYEQYF | TGTGCCAGCAGCTCGAGGACTAGCGGGGCCTACGAGCAGTACTTC
TRBJ1-1 | NA | TRBV5-4 | NA | CASSALSVNTEAFF | TGTGCCAGCAGCGCTCTCTCAGTGAACACTGAAGCTTTCTTT